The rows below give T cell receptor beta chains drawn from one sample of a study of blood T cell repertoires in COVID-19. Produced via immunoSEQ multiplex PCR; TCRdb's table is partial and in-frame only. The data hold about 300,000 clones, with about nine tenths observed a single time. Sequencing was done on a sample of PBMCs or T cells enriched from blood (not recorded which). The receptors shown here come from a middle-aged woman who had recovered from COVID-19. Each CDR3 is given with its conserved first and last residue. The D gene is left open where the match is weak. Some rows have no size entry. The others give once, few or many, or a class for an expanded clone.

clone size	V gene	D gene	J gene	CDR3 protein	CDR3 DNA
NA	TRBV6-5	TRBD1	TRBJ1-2	CASSFNGQGGYYGYTF	TGTGCCAGCAGTTTCAACGGACAGGGGGGGTACTATGGCTACACCTTC
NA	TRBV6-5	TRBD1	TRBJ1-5	CASSLTGDQPQHF	TGTGCCAGCAGCCTAACAGGGGACCAGCCCCAGCATTTT
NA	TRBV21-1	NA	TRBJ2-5	CASSRPRTPRQETQYF	TGTGCCAGCAGCAGGCCGAGGACTCCCAGACAAGAGACCCAGTACTTC
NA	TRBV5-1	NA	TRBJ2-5	CASSLSRVEETQYF	TGCGCCAGCAGCTTGAGCAGGGTAGAAGAGACCCAGTACTTC
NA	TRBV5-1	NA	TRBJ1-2	CASSEGTVGYGYTF	TGCGCCAGCAGCGAGGGGACTGTTGGGTATGGCTACACCTTC
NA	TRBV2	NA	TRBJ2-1	CASSGLQAIYNEQFF	TGTGCCAGCAGTGGGCTCCAAGCGATCTACAATGAGCAGTTCTTC
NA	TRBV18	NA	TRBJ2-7	CASSPPGPSYEQYF	TGTGCCAGCTCACCACCTGGGCCCAGCTACGAGCAGTACTTC
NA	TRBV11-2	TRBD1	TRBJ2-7	CASSITGQGSEQYF	TGTGCCAGCAGCATTACCGGACAGGGGTCCGAGCAGTACTTC
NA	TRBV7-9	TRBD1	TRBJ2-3	CASSFFGQEESDTQYF	TGTGCCAGCAGCTTTTTTGGACAGGAGGAATCAGATACGCAGTATTTT
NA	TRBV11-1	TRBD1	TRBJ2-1	CASSLDRDGEQFF	TGTGCCAGCAGCCTGGACAGGGACGGTGAGCAGTTCTTC
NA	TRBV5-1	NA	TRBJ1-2	CASSLETGIYGYTF	TGCGCCAGCAGCTTGGAAACGGGAATCTATGGCTACACCTTC
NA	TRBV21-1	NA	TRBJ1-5	CASSKEDRGIPYSNQPQHF	TGTGCCAGCAGCAAGGAGGACAGGGGGATCCCCTATAGCAATCAGCCCCAGCATTTT
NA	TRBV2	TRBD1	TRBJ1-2	CASTQDRGIRYYGYTF	TGTGCCAGCACCCAGGACAGGGGGATTAGGTACTATGGCTACACCTTC
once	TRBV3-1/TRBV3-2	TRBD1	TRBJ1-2	CASSQRYRGFNYGYTF	TGTGCCAGCAGCCAAAGATACAGGGGATTTAACTATGGCTACACCTTC
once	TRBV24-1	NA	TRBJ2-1	CATRGGPVSEQFF	TGTGCCACCCGAGGCGGCCCGGTCAGTGAGCAGTTCTTC
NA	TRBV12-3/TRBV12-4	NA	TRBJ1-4	CASSFGAVEKLFF	TGTGCCAGCAGTTTTGGGGCAGTTGAAAAACTGTTTTTT
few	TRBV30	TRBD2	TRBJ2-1	CAWNTGTSGSYEQFF	TGTGCCTGGAATACCGGGACTAGCGGGAGCTATGAGCAGTTCTTC
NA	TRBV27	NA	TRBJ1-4	CASSLIREKLFF	TGTGCCAGCAGTCTCATACGGGAAAAACTGTTTTTT
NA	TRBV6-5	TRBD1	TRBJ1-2	CASSSTGYGPGGYTF	TGTGCCAGCAGTTCGACAGGGTATGGTCCGGGAGGCTACACCTTC
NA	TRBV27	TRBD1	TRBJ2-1	CASTRTGGTYNEQFF	TGTGCCAGCACTCGCACAGGGGGCACCTACAATGAGCAGTTCTTC
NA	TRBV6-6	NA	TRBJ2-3	CASTWGGTDTQYF	TGTGCCAGCACCTGGGGAGGCACAGATACGCAGTATTTT
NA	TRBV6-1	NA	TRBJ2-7	CASSESDRSSSYEQYF	TGTGCCAGCAGTGAAAGTGACAGGTCAAGCTCCTACGAGCAGTACTTC
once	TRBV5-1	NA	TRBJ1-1	CASSWAGGGNTEAFF	TGCGCCAGCAGCTGGGCGGGTGGAGGGAACACTGAAGCTTTCTTT
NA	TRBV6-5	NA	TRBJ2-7	CASSYSNVHEQYF	TGTGCCAGCAGTTACTCCAATGTCCACGAGCAGTACTTC
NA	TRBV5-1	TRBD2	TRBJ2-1	CASSPGLAVDEQFF	TGCGCCAGCAGCCCGGGACTAGCGGTCGATGAGCAGTTCTTC
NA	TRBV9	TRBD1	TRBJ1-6	CASSVRAGGTSPLHF	TGTGCCAGCAGCGTACGGGCAGGGGGCACTTCACCCCTCCACTTT
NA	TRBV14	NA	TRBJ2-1	CASSQVKGVYNEQFF	TGTGCCAGCAGCCAAGTCAAGGGGGTCTACAATGAGCAGTTCTTC
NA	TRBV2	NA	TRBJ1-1	CASSYSGGAFF	TGTGCCAGCAGTTACAGTGGTGGAGCTTTCTTT
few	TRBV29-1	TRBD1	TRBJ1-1	CSASGTANTEAFF	TGCAGCGCCTCCGGGACAGCGAACACTGAAGCTTTCTTT
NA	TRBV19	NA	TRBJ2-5	CASSPRMVRQETQYF	TGTGCCAGTAGCCCTAGGATGGTACGCCAAGAGACCCAGTACTTC
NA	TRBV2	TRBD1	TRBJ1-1	CASSGGDRGNTEAFF	TGTGCCAGCAGTGGCGGGGACAGGGGAAACACTGAAGCTTTCTTT
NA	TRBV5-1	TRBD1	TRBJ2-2	CASSSGTGVTGELFF	TGCGCCAGCAGCTCGGGGACAGGGGTGACCGGGGAGCTGTTTTTT
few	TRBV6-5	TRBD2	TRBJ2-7	CASSYSTSGSYEQYF	TGTGCCAGCAGTTACTCGACTAGCGGTTCTTACGAGCAGTACTTC
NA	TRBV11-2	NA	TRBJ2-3	CASSPGGPTDTQYF	TGTGCCAGCAGCCCCGGGGGGCCCACAGATACGCAGTATTTT
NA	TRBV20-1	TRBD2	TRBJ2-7	CSASHSGRNHEQYF	TGCAGTGCTAGTCATAGCGGGAGAAACCACGAGCAGTACTTC
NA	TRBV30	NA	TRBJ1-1	CAWSAGTLGTEAFF	TGTGCCTGGAGTGCCGGGACACTAGGGACTGAAGCTTTCTTT